Sequencing of this T cell receptor (beta chain) was carried out in a study of OX40 agonist ivuxolimab in advanced cancers. This clone came up once. Profiling relied on immunoSEQ multiplex PCR, and the TCRdb table lists in-frame clones only, not all of them. Of roughly 57,000 clones listed, approximately 84% are singletons. The ends were cut back, 0 bases at V and 8 bases at J, with 8 bases in the middle. Germline CDR1 and CDR2: GTSNPN and SVGIG (reference sequence). This CDR3 spans 12 amino acids. The V and J genes are TRBV30 and TRBJ2-4; the D gene is possibly TRBD1 (6 bases). The receptor comes from an adult with an advanced solid tumor such as melanoma, head and neck, liver or kidney cancer. The source material was CD4+ or CD8+ T cells sorted from blood, sampled in a trial of the OX40 agonist ivuxolimab. CDR3 DNA: TGTGCCTGGAGTGTGGCAGGGGACATTCAGTACTTC. Its protein is CAWSVAGDIQYF.